These 23 T cell receptor beta chains were sequenced from one sample in a study of Ad26.COV2.S vaccination and SARS-CoV-2 variants. Regarding treatment: roughly 19 received Ad26.COV2.S at low or high dose, single or two shots; roughly five received placebo; per-sample allocation not given. Sampling occurred on day 63 after the first vaccine or placebo injection. Clones were read by immunoSEQ multiplex PCR, and TCRdb kept only the in-frame ones, dropping some. The sample lists hundreds of thousands of clones; approximately 88% were seen once. This specimen consisted of peripheral blood, obtained in a trial of Ad26.COV2.S vaccine versus placebo. These receptors all come from a person aged 18-65 years who received the Ad26.COV2.S COVID-19 vaccine or a placebo.

This clone was counted once. This chain uses TRBV10-3 with TRBJ2-1; 11 bases map to TRBD2. The CDR3 is 14 amino acids. J gave up 9 bases and V 8 bases, and 9 bases lay outside the gene matches. Germline V gene lookup returns CDR1 ENHRY and CDR2 SYGVKD. The CDR3 coding sequence is TGTGCCATCCGTACTAGCGGGGGCTCAGGTGAGCAGTTCTTC. Residues: CAIRTSGGSGEQFF.

This clone was counted a single time. The chain couples TRBV3-1 (or the pseudogene TRBV3-2) to TRBJ2-7; 9 bases are a match to TRBD1. J gave up 4 bases and V 2 bases, and 6 bases lay outside the gene matches. Germline CDR1 LGHDT, CDR2 YNNKEL (reference sequence). The CDR3 contains 15 residues. CDR3 sequence: CASSQPGTGIYEQYF. CDR3 sequence (DNA): TGTGCCAGCAGCCAACCCGGGACAGGGATATACGAGCAGTACTTC.

V and J are TRBV18 and TRBJ2-3, with TRBD2 matching over 9 bases. The V gene's germline CDR1 is KGHSH and CDR2 LQKENI. The CDR3 covers 16 residues. The junction had 6 bases not matched to a gene; V was cut back by 3 bases and J by 2 bases. The chain's CDR3 is CASSPRLAGYTDTQYF. As DNA, the CDR3 is TGTGCCAGCTCACCTCGGCTAGCGGGGTACACAGATACGCAGTATTTT.

V is TRBV7-3 and J is TRBJ2-1, with D perhaps matching TRBD2 (5 bases). In germline, CDR1 is SGHTA, CDR2 FQGTGA. The CDR3 has 15 amino acids. Trimming took off 2 bases at V and 0 bases at J, with 8 bases between the two ends. CDR3 sequence (DNA): TGTGCCAGCAGCTTAGAGGGTAGCTCCTACAATGAGCAGTTCTTC. This translates into CASSLEGSSYNEQFF.

The CDR3 loop reads CASSFRGADGYTF. The CDR3 DNA is TGTGCCAGCAGTTTTCGGGGGGCAGATGGCTACACCTTC. V is TRBV12-3 or TRBV12-4 and J is TRBJ1-2; D is possibly TRBD1 (6 bases). The CDR3 has 13 residues. With 3 bases removed from V and 6 bases from J, the gap between germline ends came to 11 bases.

The chain uses TRBV6-6 and TRBJ2-5; D ambiguous. The V end was cut by 7 bases, the J end by 5 bases, with 8 bases between. Germline V gene data show CDR1 as MNHNY and CDR2 as SVGAGI (reference sequence). This CDR3 contains 11 residues. CDR3 sequence: CASTLSETQYF. The CDR3 bases are TGTGCCAGCACCCTCAGCGAGACCCAGTACTTC.

The chain recombines TRBV27 with TRBJ2-2; the D is unclear. The V end lost 5 bases, the J end lost 4 bases, and 14 bases lay between the germline ends. The CDR3 is 15 residues long. Germline-derived CDR1 and CDR2 are MNHEY and SMNVEV (reference sequence). CDR3 loop: CASSPPVFPTGELFF. The CDR3 DNA reads as TGTGCCAGCAGTCCCCCTGTTTTTCCCACCGGGGAGCTGTTTTTT.

The J gene is TRBJ1-1, the V gene TRBV19; no clear D. The V end lost 1 base, the J end lost 0 bases, and 9 bases lay between the germline ends. Germline CDR1 reads LNHDA; CDR2 reads SQIVND (reference sequence). CDR3 length: 15 amino acids. The chain's CDR3 is CASSIAVQLNTEAFF. In nucleotides, the CDR3 is TGTGCCAGTAGTATAGCGGTACAGCTGAACACTGAAGCTTTCTTT.

The J gene is TRBJ2-3, the V gene TRBV18; 7 bases match TRBD2. Germline CDR1 is KGHSH and CDR2 is LQKENI. With V trimmed by 1 base and J by 0 bases, 4 bases remained unmatched. CDR3 length: 16 amino acids. The CDR3 loop is CASSPREGRSTDTQYF. CDR3 in DNA: TGTGCCAGCTCACCACGGGAGGGGAGAAGCACAGATACGCAGTATTTT.

J is TRBJ2-5 and V is TRBV19, with D possibly TRBD1 on 5 matching bases. The CDR3 spans 15 residues. V shed 6 bases and J shed 6 bases, with 20 bases lying between them. The V gene's germline CDR1 is LNHDA and CDR2 SQIVND (reference sequence). The CDR3 is CASSPGHSDGKTQYF. As DNA, the CDR3 is TGTGCCAGTAGCCCCGGACACTCAGATGGGAAGACCCAGTACTTC.

This clone was found a few times. The V gene is TRBV4-3, the J gene TRBJ1-2; maybe TRBD1 (6 bases). Trimming pared 4 bases from V and 4 bases from J, leaving 19 bases between. Germline V lookup: CDR1 LGHNA, CDR2 YSLEER. The CDR3 sequence is 16 residues long. CDR3 in amino acids: CASSRRVGQGAYGYTF. CDR3 nucleotides: TGCGCCAGCAGCCGAAGAGTGGGACAAGGGGCCTATGGCTACACCTTC.

The rearrangement links TRBV19 to TRBJ2-5; D is possibly TRBD1 (6 bases). The CDR3 totals 16 residues. CDR1 is LNHDA, CDR2 SQIVND, per germline (reference sequence). Deletions cut 5 bases from V and 4 bases from J, with 20 bases between. The CDR3 loop reads CASSPQLTGSGETQYF. CDR3 nucleotide sequence: TGTGCCAGTAGTCCCCAACTCACAGGGAGCGGAGAGACCCAGTACTTC.

The genes are TRBV9 and TRBJ1-2; no clear D gene. Trimming removed 1 base from V and 6 bases from J, with 10 bases in between. Germline V CDR1 and CDR2: SGDLS, YYNGEE. This CDR3 region has 13 residues. CDR3 nucleotide sequence: TGTGCCAGCAGCGTAAGATTGGGTGATGGCTACACCTTC. Translated, it gives CASSVRLGDGYTF.

A remark on this clone: A read error may account for a junction end that differs from germline. For the CDR3, the DNA is TGTGCCAGCAGCATAGCGGGGTGGAGCACCGGGGAGCTGTTTTTT. Protein sequence: CASSIAGWSTGELFF. The chain joins TRBV7-2 to TRBJ2-2, with 8 bases lining up with TRBD2. CDR1 and CDR2 from the germline V gene are SGHTA and FQGNSA. CDR3 length: 15 residues.

V usage is TRBV30 and J usage is TRBJ1-4; no reliable D call. CDR1 is GTSNPN and CDR2 is SVGIG in the germline V gene (reference sequence). V was trimmed by 4 bases and J by 5 bases, leaving 11 bases between them. CDR3 length equals 13 residues. The CDR3 here is CAWMGRINEKLFF. The CDR3 DNA is TGTGCCTGGATGGGCAGAATCAATGAAAAACTGTTTTTT.

This clone was detected a few times. The chain combines TRBV19 with TRBJ2-7; tentatively, D is TRBD2 (6 bases). V lost 5 bases, J lost 5 bases, and 13 bases lay in between. Germline assignment: CDR1 LNHDA and CDR2 SQIVND (reference sequence). This CDR3 region has 13 residues. Here the CDR3 DNA reads TGTGCCAGTAGTCCCCGACGGGAGCACGAGCAGTACTTC. It specifies CASSPRREHEQYF.

This rearrangement joins TRBV21-1 to TRBJ2-3; TRBD1 was called by the table and not checked on the DNA. TRBV21-1 is a recognized pseudogene. This CDR3 has 14 residues. CDR3 nucleotides: TGTGCCAGCAGCAATTACAGGGCTCCGGAGACGCAGTATTTT. Its protein is CASSNYRAPETQYF.

The J gene is TRBJ1-1, the V gene TRBV7-8; D unclear. V shed 5 bases and J shed 2 bases, with 12 bases lying between them. Per germline, CDR1 SGHVS and CDR2 FQNEAQ. CDR3 length: 14 residues. DNA for the CDR3: TGTGCCAGCAGCCTAAACGTGTTAAACACTGAAGCTTTCTTT. Translating gives CASSLNVLNTEAFF.

This clone has a handful of counts. V and J are TRBV19 and TRBJ1-2; D unresolved. The V and J ends lost 8 bases and 7 bases respectively, with 17 bases between them. The CDR3 contains 13 residues. Per the germline V gene, CDR1 is LNHDA and CDR2 is SQIVND (reference sequence). The DNA of the CDR3 is TGTGCCAGTGAGCCCGACGGAGTTGGTGGCTACACCTTC. It encodes CASEPDGVGGYTF.

The rearrangement uses TRBV9 and TRBJ2-7, with D tentatively TRBD1 (6 bases). V shed 0 bases and J shed 3 bases, with 10 bases lying between them. The CDR3 loop spans 14 amino acids. Germline-derived CDR1 and CDR2 are SGDLS and YYNGEE. The CDR3 protein is CASSVAAQGYEQYF. The DNA of the CDR3 is TGTGCCAGCAGCGTAGCTGCACAGGGCTACGAGCAGTACTTC.

V gene TRBV5-5 combines with J gene TRBJ1-1; D is undetermined. The germline V gene has CDR1 SGHKS and CDR2 YYEKEE (reference sequence). V was pared by 1 base and J by 2 bases, with 3 bases between. CDR3 length equals 12 residues. CDR3 nucleotides: TGTGCCAGCAGCTTGATTAACACTGAAGCTTTCTTT. Translating it yields CASSLINTEAFF. The variable domain in full, completed from reference TRBV5-5 and TRBJ1-1, reads DAGVTQSPTHLIKTRGQQVTLRCSPISGHKSVSWYQQVLGQGPQFIFQYYEKEERGRGNFPDRFSARQFPNYSSELNVNALLLGDSALYLCASSLINTEAFFGQGTRLTVV.

This chain joins TRBV19 and TRBJ1-1; 8 bases map to TRBD1. Germline CDR1 LNHDA, CDR2 SQIVND (reference sequence). This CDR3 contains 14 residues. The V and J ends lost 5 bases and 6 bases, in that order; junction bases with no gene match: 8. The CDR3, as DNA: TGTGCCAGTAGTCCAGACAGGGGACACTCTGAAGCTTTCTTT. It encodes CASSPDRGHSEAFF.

This clone appeared a single time. The chain joins TRBV19 to TRBJ2-3, with unresolved D. CDR3 length: 15 residues. From germline, CDR1 is LNHDA and CDR2 SQIVND (reference sequence). V was cut by 6 bases and J by 3 bases, with 16 bases left in between. CDR3 protein: CASSPSVGRTDTQYF. The CDR3 nucleotides are TGTGCCAGTAGCCCTAGTGTAGGTCGGACAGATACGCAGTATTTT.